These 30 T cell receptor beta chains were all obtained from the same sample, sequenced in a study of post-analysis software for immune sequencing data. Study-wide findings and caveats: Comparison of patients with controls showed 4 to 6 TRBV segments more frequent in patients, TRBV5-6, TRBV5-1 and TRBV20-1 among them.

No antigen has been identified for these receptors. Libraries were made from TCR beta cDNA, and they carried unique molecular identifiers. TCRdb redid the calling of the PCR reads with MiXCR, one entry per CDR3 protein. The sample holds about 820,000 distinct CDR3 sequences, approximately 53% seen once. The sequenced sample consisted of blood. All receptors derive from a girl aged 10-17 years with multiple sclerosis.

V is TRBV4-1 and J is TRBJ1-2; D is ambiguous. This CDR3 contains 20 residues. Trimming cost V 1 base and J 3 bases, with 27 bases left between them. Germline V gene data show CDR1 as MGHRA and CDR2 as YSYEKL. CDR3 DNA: TGCGCCAGCAGCCAAGCATTTCACGCCTTTTATCACTATTCCTACTATGGCTACACCTTC. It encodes CASSQAFHAFYHYSYYGYTF.

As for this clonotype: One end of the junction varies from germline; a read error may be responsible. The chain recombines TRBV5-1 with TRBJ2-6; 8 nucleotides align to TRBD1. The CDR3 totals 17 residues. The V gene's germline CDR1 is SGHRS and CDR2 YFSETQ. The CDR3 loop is CASSFRTGQSGANVLTF. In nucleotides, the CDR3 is TGTGCCAGCAGCTTTCGGACAGGGCAATCTGGGGCCAACGTCCTGACTTTC.

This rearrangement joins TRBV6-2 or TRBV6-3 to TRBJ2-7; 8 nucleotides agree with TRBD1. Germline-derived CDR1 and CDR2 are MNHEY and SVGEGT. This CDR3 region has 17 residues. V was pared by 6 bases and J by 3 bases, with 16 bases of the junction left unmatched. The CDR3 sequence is CASSSDRGLGTGYEQYF. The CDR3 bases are TGTGCCAGCAGCTCAGACAGGGGCCTCGGGACTGGCTACGAGCAGTACTTC.

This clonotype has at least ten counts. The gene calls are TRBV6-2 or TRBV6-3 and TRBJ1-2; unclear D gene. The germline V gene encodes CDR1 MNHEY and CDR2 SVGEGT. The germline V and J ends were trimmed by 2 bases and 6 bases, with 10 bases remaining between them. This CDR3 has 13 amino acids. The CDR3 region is CASSYGESNGYTF. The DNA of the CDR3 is TGTGCCAGCAGTTACGGAGAGTCGAATGGCTACACCTTC.

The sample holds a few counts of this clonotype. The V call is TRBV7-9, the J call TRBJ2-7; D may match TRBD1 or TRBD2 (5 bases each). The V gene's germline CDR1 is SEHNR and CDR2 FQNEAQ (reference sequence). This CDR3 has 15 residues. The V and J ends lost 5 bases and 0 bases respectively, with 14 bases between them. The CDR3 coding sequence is TGTGCCAGCAGCCACGGGACGTTGATCTCCTACGAGCAGTACTTC. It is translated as CASSHGTLISYEQYF. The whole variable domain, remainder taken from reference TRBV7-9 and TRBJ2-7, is DTGVSQNPRHKITKRGQNVTFRCDPISEHNRLYWYRQTLGQGPEFLTYFQNEAQLEKSRLLSDRFSAERPKGSFSTLEIQRTEQGDSAMYLCASSHGTLISYEQYFGPGTRLTVT.

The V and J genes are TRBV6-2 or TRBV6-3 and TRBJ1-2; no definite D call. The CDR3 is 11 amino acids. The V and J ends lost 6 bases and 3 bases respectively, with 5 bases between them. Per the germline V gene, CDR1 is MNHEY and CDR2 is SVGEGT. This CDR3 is CASSYHYGYTF. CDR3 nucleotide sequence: TGTGCCAGCAGCTATCACTATGGCTACACCTTC.

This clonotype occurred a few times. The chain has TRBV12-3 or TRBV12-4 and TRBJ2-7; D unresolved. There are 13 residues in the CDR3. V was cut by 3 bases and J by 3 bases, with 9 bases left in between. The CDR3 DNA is TGTGCCAGCAGTTTTGGAGAACTCTACGAGCAGTACTTC. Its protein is CASSFGELYEQYF.

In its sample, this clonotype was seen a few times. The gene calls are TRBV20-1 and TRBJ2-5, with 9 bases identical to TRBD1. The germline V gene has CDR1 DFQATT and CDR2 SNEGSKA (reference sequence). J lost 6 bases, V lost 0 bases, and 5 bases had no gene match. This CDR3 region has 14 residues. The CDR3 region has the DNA TGCAGTGCTAGAGATACGGGACAGGGACAGACCCAGTACTTC. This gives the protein CSARDTGQGQTQYF.

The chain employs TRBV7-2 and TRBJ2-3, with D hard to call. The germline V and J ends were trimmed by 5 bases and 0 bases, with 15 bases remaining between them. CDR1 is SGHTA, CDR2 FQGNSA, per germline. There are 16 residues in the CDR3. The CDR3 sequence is CASSPVAVVSTDTQYF. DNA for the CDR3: TGTGCCAGCAGCCCCGTTGCGGTAGTGAGCACAGATACGCAGTATTTT.

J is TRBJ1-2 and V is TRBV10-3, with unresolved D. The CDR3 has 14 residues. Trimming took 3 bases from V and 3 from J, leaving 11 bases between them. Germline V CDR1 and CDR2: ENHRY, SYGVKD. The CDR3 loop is CAISDRLGYYGYTF. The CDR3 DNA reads TGTGCCATCAGTGATCGCTTGGGATACTATGGCTACACCTTC.

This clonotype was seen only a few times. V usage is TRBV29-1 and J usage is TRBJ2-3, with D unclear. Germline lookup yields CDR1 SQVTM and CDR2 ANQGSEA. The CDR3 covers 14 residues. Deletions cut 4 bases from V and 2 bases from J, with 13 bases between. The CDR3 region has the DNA TGCAGCGTTGCTAGAGGCGGCCCCACAGATACGCAGTATTTT. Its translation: CSVARGGPTDTQYF.

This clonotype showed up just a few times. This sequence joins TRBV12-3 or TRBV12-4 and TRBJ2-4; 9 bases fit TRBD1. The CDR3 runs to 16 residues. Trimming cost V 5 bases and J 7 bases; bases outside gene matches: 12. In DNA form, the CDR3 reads TGTGCCAGCAGTCTGGACAGGGGCCGGACTTGGAACATTCAGTACTTC. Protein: CASSLDRGRTWNIQYF.

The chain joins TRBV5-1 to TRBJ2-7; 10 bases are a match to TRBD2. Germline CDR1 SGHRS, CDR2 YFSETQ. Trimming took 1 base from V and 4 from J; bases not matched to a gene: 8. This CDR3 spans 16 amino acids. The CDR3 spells CASSLHARTSGYEQYF. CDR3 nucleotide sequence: TGCGCCAGCAGCTTGCATGCACGGACTAGCGGATACGAGCAGTACTTC.

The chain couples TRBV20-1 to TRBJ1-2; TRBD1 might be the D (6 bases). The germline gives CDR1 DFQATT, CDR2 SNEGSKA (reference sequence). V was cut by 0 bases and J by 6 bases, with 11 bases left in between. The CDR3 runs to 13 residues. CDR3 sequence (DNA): TGCAGTGCTAGAGATACAGGGAACCATGGCTACACCTTC. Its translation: CSARDTGNHGYTF.

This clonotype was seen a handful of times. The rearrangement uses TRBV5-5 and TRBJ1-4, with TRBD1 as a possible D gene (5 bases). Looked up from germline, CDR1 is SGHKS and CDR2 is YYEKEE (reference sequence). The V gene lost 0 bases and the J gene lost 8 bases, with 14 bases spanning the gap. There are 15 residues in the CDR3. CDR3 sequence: CASSLGDQGKEKLFF. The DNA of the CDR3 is TGTGCCAGCAGCTTGGGCGACCAGGGAAAGGAAAAACTGTTTTTT.

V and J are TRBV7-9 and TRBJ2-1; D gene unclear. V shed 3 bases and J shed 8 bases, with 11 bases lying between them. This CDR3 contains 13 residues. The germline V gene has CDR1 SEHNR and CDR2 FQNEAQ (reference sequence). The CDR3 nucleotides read TGTGCCAGCAGCTTGGATCTAAACCATGAGCAGTTCTTC. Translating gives CASSLDLNHEQFF.

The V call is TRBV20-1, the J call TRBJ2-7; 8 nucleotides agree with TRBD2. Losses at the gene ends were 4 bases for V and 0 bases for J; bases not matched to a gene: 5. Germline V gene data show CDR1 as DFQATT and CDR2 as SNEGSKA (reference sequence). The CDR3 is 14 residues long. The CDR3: CSAKRESYSYEQYF. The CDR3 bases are TGCAGTGCTAAGCGGGAGTCCTACTCCTACGAGCAGTACTTC.

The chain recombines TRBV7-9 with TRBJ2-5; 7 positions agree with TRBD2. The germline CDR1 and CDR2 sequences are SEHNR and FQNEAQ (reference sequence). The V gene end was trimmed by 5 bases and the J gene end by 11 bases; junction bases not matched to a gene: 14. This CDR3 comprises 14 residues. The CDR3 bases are TGTGCCAGCAGCCTTCTAGCGGAGGGCAGGAGGCAGTACTTC. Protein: CASSLLAEGRRQYF.

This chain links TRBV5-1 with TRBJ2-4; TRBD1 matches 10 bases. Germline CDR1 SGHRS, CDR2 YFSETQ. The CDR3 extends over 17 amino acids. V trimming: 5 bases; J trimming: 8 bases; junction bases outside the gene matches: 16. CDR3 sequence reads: CASSFQLAGTGEDIQYF. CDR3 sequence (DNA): TGCGCCAGCAGTTTCCAACTTGCCGGGACAGGGGAAGACATTCAGTACTTC.

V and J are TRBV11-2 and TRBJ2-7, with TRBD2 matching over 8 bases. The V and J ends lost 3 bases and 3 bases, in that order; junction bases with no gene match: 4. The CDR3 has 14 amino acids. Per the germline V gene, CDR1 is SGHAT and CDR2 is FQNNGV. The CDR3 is CASSFGREVYEQYF. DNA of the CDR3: TGTGCCAGCAGCTTCGGGCGGGAGGTCTACGAGCAGTACTTC.

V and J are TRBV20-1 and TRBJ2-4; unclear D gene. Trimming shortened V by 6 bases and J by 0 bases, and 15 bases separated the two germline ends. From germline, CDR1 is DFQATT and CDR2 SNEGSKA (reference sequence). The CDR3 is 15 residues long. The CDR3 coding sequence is TGCAGTGCCGGACGAGAAGTTCTAGCCAAAAACATTCAGTACTTC. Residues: CSAGREVLAKNIQYF.

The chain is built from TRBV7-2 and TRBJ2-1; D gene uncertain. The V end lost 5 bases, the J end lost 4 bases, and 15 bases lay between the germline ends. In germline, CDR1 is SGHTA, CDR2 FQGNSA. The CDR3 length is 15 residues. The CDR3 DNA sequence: TGTGCCAGCAGCAAAGACGGACCCTTTTACAATGAGCAGTTCTTC. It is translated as CASSKDGPFYNEQFF. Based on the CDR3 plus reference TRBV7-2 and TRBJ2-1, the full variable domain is GAGVSQSPSNKVTEKGKDVELRCDPISGHTALYWYRQSLGQGLEFLIYFQGNSAPDKSGLPSDRFSAERTGGSVSTLTIQRTQQEDSAVYLCASSKDGPFYNEQFFGPGTRLTVL.

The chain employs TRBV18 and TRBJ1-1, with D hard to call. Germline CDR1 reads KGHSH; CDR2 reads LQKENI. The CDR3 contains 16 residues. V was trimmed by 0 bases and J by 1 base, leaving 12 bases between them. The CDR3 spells CASSPPNRTENTEAFF. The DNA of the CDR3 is TGTGCCAGCTCACCACCTAATAGGACGGAGAACACTGAAGCTTTCTTT.

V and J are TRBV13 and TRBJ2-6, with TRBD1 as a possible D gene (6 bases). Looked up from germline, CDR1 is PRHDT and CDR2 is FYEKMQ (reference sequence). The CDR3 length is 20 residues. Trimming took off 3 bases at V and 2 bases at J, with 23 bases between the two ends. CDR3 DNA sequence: TGTGCCAGCAGCTTGGGACATCGCCGAGTGGGTAACGCTGGGGCCAACGTCCTGACTTTC. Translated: CASSLGHRRVGNAGANVLTF.

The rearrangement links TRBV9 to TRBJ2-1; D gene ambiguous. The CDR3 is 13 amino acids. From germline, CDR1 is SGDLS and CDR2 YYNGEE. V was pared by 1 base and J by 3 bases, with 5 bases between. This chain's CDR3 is CASSVLVYNEQFF. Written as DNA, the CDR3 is TGTGCCAGCAGCGTATTAGTCTACAATGAGCAGTTCTTC.

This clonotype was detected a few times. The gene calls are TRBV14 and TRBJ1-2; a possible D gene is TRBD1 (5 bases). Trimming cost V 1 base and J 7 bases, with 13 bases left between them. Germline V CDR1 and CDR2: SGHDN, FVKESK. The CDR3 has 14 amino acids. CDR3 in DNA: TGTGCCAGCAGCCAAGGAAGGGGCGCCTCTGGCTACACCTTC. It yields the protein CASSQGRGASGYTF.

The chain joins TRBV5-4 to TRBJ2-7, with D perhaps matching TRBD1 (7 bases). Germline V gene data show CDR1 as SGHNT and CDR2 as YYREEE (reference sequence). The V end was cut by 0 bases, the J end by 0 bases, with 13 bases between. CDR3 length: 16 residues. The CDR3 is CASSLGGGTVSYEQYF. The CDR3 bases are TGTGCCAGCAGCTTGGGTGGAGGGACAGTCTCCTACGAGCAGTACTTC.

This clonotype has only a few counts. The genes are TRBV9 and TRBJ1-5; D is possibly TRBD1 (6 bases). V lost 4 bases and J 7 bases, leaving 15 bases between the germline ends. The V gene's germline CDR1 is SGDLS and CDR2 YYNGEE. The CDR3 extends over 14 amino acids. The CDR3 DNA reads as TGTGCCAGCAGCCTTTTGGAGGGGGGGCAGCCCCAGCATTTT. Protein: CASSLLEGGQPQHF. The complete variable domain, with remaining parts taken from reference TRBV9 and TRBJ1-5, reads DSGVTQTPKHLITATGQRVTLRCSPRSGDLSVYWYQQSLDQGLQFLIQYYNGEERAKGNILERFSAQQFPDLHSELNLSSLELGDSALYFCASSLLEGGQPQHFGDGTRLSIL.

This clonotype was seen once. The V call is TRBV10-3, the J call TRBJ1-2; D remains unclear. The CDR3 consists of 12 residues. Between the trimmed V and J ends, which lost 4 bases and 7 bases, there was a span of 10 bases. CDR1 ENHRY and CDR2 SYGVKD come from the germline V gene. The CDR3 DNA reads TGTGCCATCAGTGGTCCGGGAGGTGGCTACACCTTC. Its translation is CAISGPGGGYTF.

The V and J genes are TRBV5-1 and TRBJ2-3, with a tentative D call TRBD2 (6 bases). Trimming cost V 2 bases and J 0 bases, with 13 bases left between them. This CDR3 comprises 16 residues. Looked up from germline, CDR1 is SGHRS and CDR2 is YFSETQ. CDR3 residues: CASSFWSGFSTDTQYF. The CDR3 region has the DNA TGCGCCAGCAGCTTTTGGAGCGGGTTTAGCACAGATACGCAGTATTTT.